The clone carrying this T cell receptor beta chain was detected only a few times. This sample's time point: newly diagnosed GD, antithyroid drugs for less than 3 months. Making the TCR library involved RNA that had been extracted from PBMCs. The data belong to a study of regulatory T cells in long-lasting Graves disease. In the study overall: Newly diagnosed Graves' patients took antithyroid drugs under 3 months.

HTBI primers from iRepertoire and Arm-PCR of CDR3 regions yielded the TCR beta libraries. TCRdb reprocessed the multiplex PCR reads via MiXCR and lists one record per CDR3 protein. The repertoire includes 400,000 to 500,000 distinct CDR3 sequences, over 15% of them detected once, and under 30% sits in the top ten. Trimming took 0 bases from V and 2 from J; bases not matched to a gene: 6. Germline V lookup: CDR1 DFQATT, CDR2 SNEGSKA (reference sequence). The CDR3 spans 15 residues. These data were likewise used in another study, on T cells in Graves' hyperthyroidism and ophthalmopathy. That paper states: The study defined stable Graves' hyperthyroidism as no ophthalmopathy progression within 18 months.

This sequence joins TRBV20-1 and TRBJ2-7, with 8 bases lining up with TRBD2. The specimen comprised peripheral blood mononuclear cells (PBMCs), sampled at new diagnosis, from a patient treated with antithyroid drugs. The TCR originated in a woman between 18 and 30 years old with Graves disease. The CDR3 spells CSARDPSGRPYEQYF. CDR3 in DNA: TGCAGTGCTAGAGATCCCAGCGGGAGACCCTACGAGCAGTACTTC.